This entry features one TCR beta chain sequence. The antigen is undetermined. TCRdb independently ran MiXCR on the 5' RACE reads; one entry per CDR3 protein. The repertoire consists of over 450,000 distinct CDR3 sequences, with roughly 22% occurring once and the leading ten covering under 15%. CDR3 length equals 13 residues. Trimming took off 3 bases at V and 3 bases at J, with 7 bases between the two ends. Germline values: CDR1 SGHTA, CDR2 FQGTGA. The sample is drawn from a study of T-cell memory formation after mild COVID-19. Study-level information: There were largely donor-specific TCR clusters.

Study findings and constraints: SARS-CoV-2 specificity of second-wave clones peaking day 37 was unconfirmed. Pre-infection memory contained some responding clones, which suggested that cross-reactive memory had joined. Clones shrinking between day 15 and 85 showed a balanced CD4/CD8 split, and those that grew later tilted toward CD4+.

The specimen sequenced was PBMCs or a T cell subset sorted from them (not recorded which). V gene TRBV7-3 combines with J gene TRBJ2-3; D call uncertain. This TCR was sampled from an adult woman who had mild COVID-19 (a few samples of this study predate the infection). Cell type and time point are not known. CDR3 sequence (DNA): TGTGCCAGCAGCTTTAGTTTGACAGATACGCAGTATTTT. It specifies CASSFSLTDTQYF.